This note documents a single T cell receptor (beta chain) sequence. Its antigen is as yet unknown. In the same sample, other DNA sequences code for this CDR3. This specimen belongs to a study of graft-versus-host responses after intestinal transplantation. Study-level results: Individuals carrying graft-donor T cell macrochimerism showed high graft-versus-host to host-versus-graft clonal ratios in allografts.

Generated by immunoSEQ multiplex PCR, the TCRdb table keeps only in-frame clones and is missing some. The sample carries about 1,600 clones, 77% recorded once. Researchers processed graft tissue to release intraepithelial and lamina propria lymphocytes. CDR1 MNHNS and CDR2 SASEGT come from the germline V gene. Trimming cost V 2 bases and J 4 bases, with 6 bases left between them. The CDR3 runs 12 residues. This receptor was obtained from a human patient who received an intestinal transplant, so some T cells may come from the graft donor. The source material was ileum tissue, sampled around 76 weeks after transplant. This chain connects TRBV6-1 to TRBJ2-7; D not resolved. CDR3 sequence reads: CASSEYGYEQYF. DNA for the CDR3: TGTGCCAGCAGTGAATACGGGTACGAGCAGTACTTC.